Following are 10 T cell receptor beta chains from one sample sequenced in a study of T cell responses to AZD1222 COVID-19 vaccine (dated by TCRdb to the early 2020s). What the time point label conveys for this sample: about 28 days (+/-7) after the second vaccine dose. Library method: the immunoSEQ multiplex PCR assay. TCRdb re-hosts the immuneACCESS table, in-frame sequences only. Its copies lack some clones; in the studies checked, an unresolved V gene accounts for under half of them, and the cause for the rest is not known. This sample holds roughly 90,000 clones; roughly 90% were observed only once. 5.3% of the sample lies in the top ten. This material consisted of peripheral blood, taken 28 days after the second AZD1222 dose. The receptors stem from an adult who received the AZD1222 COVID-19 vaccine.

The gene calls are TRBV7-2 and TRBJ2-5, with unresolved D. Germline CDR1 is SGHTA and CDR2 is FQGNSA. The CDR3 is 13 amino acids. Between the trimmed V and J ends, which lost 1 base and 4 bases, there was a span of 7 bases. CDR3 nucleotides: TGTGCCAGCAGCTTAGAACCCAGAGAGACCCAGTACTTC. This sequence encodes CASSLEPRETQYF.

This clone was seen only once. This chain connects TRBV19 to TRBJ1-3; no definite D call. The CDR3 has 15 amino acids. V was clipped by 4 bases and J by 0 bases, with 10 bases between them. Germline CDR1 and CDR2: LNHDA and SQIVND (reference sequence). CDR3 residues: CASSRLESSGNTIYF. CDR3 bases: TGTGCCAGTAGTAGACTCGAGAGCTCTGGAAACACCATATATTTT.

The genes are TRBV5-5 and TRBJ2-3; D is unclear. Trimming left V 0 bases short and J 0 bases short, with 8 bases between. Germline V lookup: CDR1 SGHKS, CDR2 YYEKEE (reference sequence). This CDR3 region has 15 residues. The CDR3: CASSLGQISTDTQYF. DNA of the CDR3: TGTGCCAGCAGCTTGGGGCAGATTAGCACAGATACGCAGTATTTT.

V and J are TRBV6-5 and TRBJ2-7; D possibly matches TRBD1 or TRBD2 (6 bases each). Germline CDR1 reads MNHEY; CDR2 reads SVGAGI. Trimming stripped 6 bases from V and 5 bases from J, with 17 bases between. The CDR3 is 14 amino acids. CDR3 protein: CASSHGGPSHEQYF. The CDR3 nucleotides read TGTGCCAGCAGCCACGGGGGCCCATCCCACGAGCAGTACTTC.

The V call is TRBV5-1, the J call TRBJ1-1; 8 nucleotides match TRBD1. J was trimmed by 1 base and V by 5 bases; bases with no gene match: 4. The CDR3 is 14 amino acids. Germline lookup yields CDR1 SGHRS and CDR2 YFSETQ. CDR3 in DNA: TGCGCCAGCAGGTACGGACAGGGGAACACTGAAGCTTTCTTT. The encoded protein is CASRYGQGNTEAFF.

This sequence joins TRBV2 and TRBJ1-1; D not certain. The CDR3 runs to 14 residues. CDR1 is SNHLY, CDR2 FYNNEI, per germline. V lost 4 bases and J 4 bases, leaving 13 bases between the germline ends. This CDR3 reads CASSVLGSGTEAFF. CDR3 coding DNA: TGTGCCAGCAGTGTTCTGGGTTCGGGCACTGAAGCTTTCTTT.

This chain connects TRBV18 to TRBJ2-1; tentative D call: TRBD1 (6 bases). Trimming shortened V by 3 bases and J by 8 bases, and 14 bases separated the two germline ends. The CDR3 covers 14 residues. Per germline, CDR1 KGHSH and CDR2 LQKENI. CDR3 sequence reads: CASSPSRGLDEQFF. CDR3 bases: TGTGCCAGCTCACCTTCCAGGGGTCTCGATGAGCAGTTCTTC.

In its sample, this clone was seen a few times. This chain links TRBV18 with TRBJ1-2; weak D call: TRBD1 (6 bases). The V and J ends lost 0 bases and 3 bases respectively, with 11 bases between them. The CDR3 has 15 amino acids. Germline CDR1 KGHSH, CDR2 LQKENI. The CDR3: CASSPPSRGDYGYTF. Here the CDR3 DNA reads TGTGCCAGCTCACCACCGTCGAGGGGGGACTATGGCTACACCTTC. Looking up the rest from reference TRBV18 and TRBJ1-2 gives the full variable domain: NAGVMQNPRHLVRRRGQEARLRCSPMKGHSHVYWYRQLPEEGLKFMVYLQKENIIDESGMPKERFSAEFPKEGPSILRIQQVVRGDSAAYFCASSPPSRGDYGYTFGSGTRLTVV.

The chain is built from TRBV2 and TRBJ2-6; the D is unclear. The CDR3 covers 18 residues. V was cut by 5 bases and J by 0 bases, with 17 bases left in between. CDR1 SNHLY and CDR2 FYNNEI come from the germline V gene. In nucleotides, the CDR3 is TGTGCCAGCAGTTTTATTGGGTCTGTACTCTCTGGGGCCAACGTCCTGACTTTC. This gives the protein CASSFIGSVLSGANVLTF.

The chain employs TRBV25-1 and TRBJ2-6, with D hard to call. The V gene lost 3 bases and the J gene lost 1 base, with 10 bases spanning the gap. The CDR3 extends over 16 amino acids. The V gene's germline CDR1 is MGHDK and CDR2 SYGVNS. The CDR3 region is CASSDPSISGANVLTF. CDR3 bases: TGTGCCAGCAGTGACCCCTCAATTTCTGGGGCCAACGTCCTGACTTTC.